Following are 25 T cell receptor beta chains from one sample sequenced in a study of CD8 T cells in ankylosing spondylitis. Study-wide results and caveats: Apparently characteristic of ankylosing spondylitis blood was a TCR beta motif (about 8 highly homologous variants).

TCRdb redid the calling of the 5' RACE reads with MiXCR, one entry per CDR3 protein. The table lists 500,000 to 550,000 distinct CDR3 sequences, approximately 11% of them singletons, with 6.8% in the top ten. Their antigen targets remain unknown. The material sequenced was blood, either unsorted or a sorted T cell fraction (not recorded which). These receptors were taken from a male donor with ankylosing spondylitis.

The gene calls are TRBV20-1 and TRBJ2-5, with 7 bases aligning to TRBD1. V shed 6 bases, J shed 5 bases, and the junction held 12 bases outside the gene matches. The CDR3 has 14 amino acids. Germline V lookup: CDR1 DFQATT, CDR2 SNEGSKA (reference sequence). The CDR3 bases are TGCAGTGCAACCTTGGGACAGCTCGGGGAGACCCAGTACTTC. It translates to CSATLGQLGETQYF.

V is TRBV18 and J is TRBJ2-3; 7 bases match TRBD1. The CDR3 has 16 amino acids. Trimming took 3 bases from V and 0 from J; bases not matched to a gene: 6. Germline V gene data show CDR1 as KGHSH and CDR2 as LQKENI. CDR3 DNA: TGTGCCAGCTCACCCGGACAGGACCCTAGCACAGATACGCAGTATTTT. Its translation is CASSPGQDPSTDTQYF. The entire variable domain, with the rest obtained from reference TRBV18 and TRBJ2-3, is as follows: NAGVMQNPRHLVRRRGQEARLRCSPMKGHSHVYWYRQLPEEGLKFMVYLQKENIIDESGMPKERFSAEFPKEGPSILRIQQVVRGDSAAYFCASSPGQDPSTDTQYFGPGTRLTVL.

The rearrangement joins TRBV18 to TRBJ2-5, with 7 bases matching TRBD1. Losses at the gene ends were 3 bases for V and 2 bases for J; bases not matched to a gene: 6. CDR1 is KGHSH, CDR2 LQKENI, per germline. This CDR3 has 15 amino acids. CDR3 sequence: CASSPHDRVQETQYF. The CDR3 DNA is TGTGCCAGCTCACCTCATGACAGGGTACAAGAGACCCAGTACTTC.

This clonotype came up a few times. V usage is TRBV5-1 and J usage is TRBJ2-1; the match to TRBD2 covers 14 bases. With V trimmed by 4 bases and J by 5 bases, 17 bases remained unmatched. Germline-derived CDR1 and CDR2 are SGHRS and YFSETQ. The CDR3 sequence is 20 residues long. CDR3 DNA sequence: TGCGCCAGCAGCCAGGGACTAGCGGGAGTTGGATTTACCCTCCACAATGAGCAGTTCTTC. It encodes CASSQGLAGVGFTLHNEQFF.

This clonotype was found a few times. The chain uses TRBV11-2 and TRBJ2-7; D might be TRBD2 (6 bases). The CDR3 extends over 18 amino acids. V dropped 2 bases and J dropped 3 bases, with 23 bases sitting between them. CDR1 and CDR2 (germline): SGHAT, FQNNGV. The CDR3 protein is CASSLNIGTRDSNYEQYV. In nucleotides, the CDR3 is TGTGCCAGCAGCTTAAACATTGGAACCCGGGACTCCAACTACGAGCAGTACGTC.

The sample holds many counts of this clonotype. J is TRBJ2-7 and V is TRBV6-2 or TRBV6-3; D is perhaps TRBD1 (5 bases). The CDR3 has 12 amino acids. Germline V gene lookup returns CDR1 MNHEY and CDR2 SVGEGT. The V gene lost 6 bases and the J gene lost 5 bases, with 11 bases spanning the gap. CDR3 amino acids: CASRQVFNEQYF. CDR3 DNA: TGTGCCAGCAGACAGGTTTTCAACGAGCAGTACTTC.

Ten or more counts support this clonotype. V gene TRBV11-2 combines with J gene TRBJ2-7; a possible D gene is TRBD1 (6 bases). The V gene's germline CDR1 is SGHAT and CDR2 FQNNGV. There are 13 residues in the CDR3. V was trimmed by 4 bases and J by 3 bases, leaving 10 bases between them. The CDR3, as DNA: TGTGCCAGCAGCTCAAACAGGGTCTACGAGCAGTACGTC. Its protein product is CASSSNRVYEQYV.

This clonotype appeared a few times. The rearrangement joins TRBV10-1 to TRBJ2-7, with 8 bases aligning to TRBD1. J lost 6 bases, V lost 4 bases, and 5 bases had no gene match. CDR3 length: 13 amino acids. The germline gives CDR1 WNHNN, CDR2 SYGVQD (reference sequence). The CDR3, as DNA: TGCGCCAGCAGTGGACAGGGGTACTTCGAGCAGTACTTC. This translates into CASSGQGYFEQYF.

The V gene is TRBV6-4, the J gene TRBJ2-2, with D possibly matching TRBD1 (6 bases). Germline V CDR1 and CDR2: MRHNA, SNTAGT. The CDR3 has 14 amino acids. Trimming cost V 3 bases and J 2 bases, with 7 bases left between them. CDR3 DNA: TGTGCCAGCAGTGAACAGGGTAACACCGGGGAGCTGTTTTTT. Its translation: CASSEQGNTGELFF.

The chain links TRBV19 to TRBJ1-1, with 9 nucleotides matching TRBD1. V dropped 5 bases and J dropped 0; count of bases not matched to a gene: 10. Germline V gene sequence: CDR1 LNHDA, CDR2 SQIVND (reference sequence). The CDR3 runs 17 residues. The chain's CDR3 is CASSSDRTGALNTEAFF. For the CDR3, the DNA is TGTGCCAGTAGTTCCGACCGGACAGGGGCCCTGAACACTGAAGCTTTCTTT.

The J gene is TRBJ2-5, the V gene TRBV9, with D perhaps matching TRBD1 or TRBD2 (6 bases each). Germline V CDR1 and CDR2: SGDLS, YYNGEE. This CDR3 region has 16 residues. The V end lost 0 bases, the J end lost 4 bases, and 16 bases lay between the germline ends. This chain's CDR3 is CASSVDPNREVETQYF. In nucleotides, the CDR3 is TGTGCCAGCAGCGTAGATCCGAACAGGGAGGTAGAGACCCAGTACTTC.

The chain has TRBV11-2 and TRBJ2-3; TRBD2 is a possible D gene (6 bases). Germline CDR1 SGHAT, CDR2 FQNNGV. Between the trimmed V and J ends, which lost 3 bases and 0 bases, there was a span of 19 bases. The CDR3 length is 18 residues. The CDR3, as DNA: TGTGCCAGCAGCTTTTCGTCTAGGCAGGGACTCAGCACAGATACGCAGTATTTT. It codes for CASSFSSRQGLSTDTQYF.

This clonotype has a handful of counts. The V and J genes are TRBV7-2 and TRBJ2-7, with 9 bases aligning to TRBD2. Germline V lookup: CDR1 SGHTA, CDR2 FQGNSA. The CDR3 extends over 16 amino acids. V lost 5 bases to trimming and J lost 4 bases; unmatched junction nucleotides: 12. The CDR3 spells CASSPQVSAGGYEQYF. The CDR3 DNA follows: TGTGCCAGCAGCCCGCAGGTTTCAGCGGGAGGATACGAGCAGTACTTC.

The chain's CDR3 is CASESIFGDQGRNYGYTF. In DNA form, the CDR3 reads TGTGCCAGCGAGTCAATTTTTGGGGACCAGGGGCGCAACTATGGCTACACCTTC. V usage is TRBV5-6 and J usage is TRBJ1-2, with D perhaps matching TRBD1 (6 bases). The germline CDR1 and CDR2 sequences are SGHDT and YYEEEE. V was cut by 7 bases and J by 2 bases, with 27 bases left in between. CDR3 length: 18 amino acids.

In this sample, this clonotype turned up a few times. The gene calls are TRBV7-6 and TRBJ2-1; 9 bases agree with TRBD2. The J segment lost 7 bases and the V segment lost 4 bases, leaving 11 bases of the junction unmatched. Per the germline V gene, CDR1 is SGHVS and CDR2 is FNYEAQ. The CDR3 has 16 amino acids. CDR3 sequence: CASSWGFGGRVNEQFF. The CDR3, as DNA: TGTGCCAGCAGCTGGGGCTTTGGCGGGAGGGTTAATGAGCAGTTCTTC.

This chain connects TRBV29-1 to TRBJ2-1; a possible D gene is TRBD2 (6 bases). This CDR3 region has 14 residues. The V gene lost 7 bases and the J gene lost 1 base, with 14 bases spanning the gap. The germline V gene has CDR1 SQVTM and CDR2 ANQGSEA. The CDR3 region is CSAEWAGSYNEQFF. The CDR3 region has the DNA TGCAGCGCCGAATGGGCGGGGTCCTACAATGAGCAGTTCTTC.

The chain uses TRBV6-1 and TRBJ2-1; 10 bases fit TRBD2. CDR3 length: 15 amino acids. J lost 2 bases, V lost 3 bases, and 1 base had no gene match. The V gene's germline CDR1 is MNHNS and CDR2 SASEGT. In DNA, the CDR3 is TGTGCCAGCAGTGATAGCGGGAGGCCCTACAATGAGCAGTTCTTC. Its translation: CASSDSGRPYNEQFF.

The rearrangement uses TRBV3-1 and TRBJ2-1, with TRBD2 identical over 8 bases. This CDR3 region has 16 residues. From germline, CDR1 is LGHDT and CDR2 YNNKEL (reference sequence). The ends lost 6 bases at V and 3 bases at J; junction bases unmatched: 10. CDR3 sequence: CASRGRLAGFYNEQFF. The DNA for the CDR3 is TGTGCCAGCAGGGGTAGGCTAGCGGGTTTCTACAATGAGCAGTTCTTC.

The chain joins TRBV29-1 to TRBJ2-1, with D possibly called TRBD1 or TRBD2 (5 bases each). The CDR3 runs to 14 residues. Germline CDR1 and CDR2: SQVTM and ANQGSEA. CDR3 nucleotides: TGCAGTGCCGCCGGGGCGAGCTCCTACAATGAGCAGTTCTTC. This translates into CSAAGASSYNEQFF.

This sequence joins TRBV5-1 and TRBJ2-1, with 11 bases lining up with TRBD2. V lost 4 bases, J lost 9 bases, and 9 bases stayed unmatched. This CDR3 comprises 15 residues. Germline V gene lookup returns CDR1 SGHRS and CDR2 YFSETQ. The CDR3 protein is CASSGPGLAAGEQFF. As DNA, the CDR3 is TGCGCCAGCAGCGGGCCGGGACTAGCGGCAGGTGAGCAGTTCTTC. Using reference TRBV5-1 and TRBJ2-1 for the parts outside the CDR3, the full variable domain is KAGVTQTPRYLIKTRGQQVTLSCSPISGHRSVSWYQQTPGQGLQFLFEYFSETQRNKGNFPGRFSGRQFSNSRSEMNVSTLELGDSALYLCASSGPGLAAGEQFFGPGTRLTVL.

This clonotype was detected only a few times. As DNA, the CDR3 is TGCAGTGCTGGAATCGACAGACCTGGAAACACCATATATTTT. Its protein is CSAGIDRPGNTIYF. The chain uses TRBV20-1 and TRBJ1-3, with a tentative D call TRBD1 (5 bases). This CDR3 region has 14 residues. The germline V gene encodes CDR1 DFQATT and CDR2 SNEGSKA (reference sequence). The ends were cut back, 5 bases at V and 2 bases at J, with 13 bases in the middle.

This clonotype was picked up a small number of times. The chain recombines TRBV20-1 with TRBJ2-1, with unresolved D. CDR1 and CDR2 (germline): DFQATT, SNEGSKA (reference sequence). CDR3 length equals 14 residues. Trimming stripped 6 bases from V and 2 bases from J, with 14 bases between. The CDR3 reads CSAESVSAYNEQFF. CDR3 coding DNA: TGCAGTGCCGAATCGGTTTCGGCCTACAATGAGCAGTTCTTC.

This clonotype was observed a few times. V is TRBV10-2 and J is TRBJ2-1; 11 bases fit TRBD2. The CDR3 is 14 amino acids. The V segment lost 6 bases and the J segment 12 bases; nucleotides outside the gene matches: 10. The germline gives CDR1 WSHSY, CDR2 SAAADI. Here the CDR3 reads CASRILAGASGQFF. Here the CDR3 DNA reads TGCGCCAGCAGGATACTAGCGGGGGCTTCGGGGCAGTTCTTC.

This clonotype was counted between two and nine times. This sequence joins TRBV20-1 and TRBJ2-5, with 14 positions matching TRBD2. The CDR3 contains 18 residues. Germline CDR1 reads DFQATT; CDR2 reads SNEGSKA (reference sequence). J gave up 5 bases and V 2 bases, and 13 bases lay outside the gene matches. This chain's CDR3 is CSARTGTSGSLVWETQYF. For the CDR3, the DNA is TGCAGTGCTAGAACTGGGACTAGCGGGAGTCTCGTTTGGGAGACCCAGTACTTC.

This clonotype was seen a few times. The chain has TRBV11-3 and TRBJ2-2, with 12 bases fitting TRBD2. This CDR3 has 16 residues. CDR1 and CDR2 from the germline V gene are SGHNT and YENEEA. Germline trimming cut 5 bases from V and 7 bases from J; bases unmatched to any gene: 8. The CDR3 region is CASSPRLAGAGGELFF. The CDR3 DNA is TGTGCCAGCAGCCCGAGACTAGCGGGAGCGGGCGGGGAGCTGTTTTTT.